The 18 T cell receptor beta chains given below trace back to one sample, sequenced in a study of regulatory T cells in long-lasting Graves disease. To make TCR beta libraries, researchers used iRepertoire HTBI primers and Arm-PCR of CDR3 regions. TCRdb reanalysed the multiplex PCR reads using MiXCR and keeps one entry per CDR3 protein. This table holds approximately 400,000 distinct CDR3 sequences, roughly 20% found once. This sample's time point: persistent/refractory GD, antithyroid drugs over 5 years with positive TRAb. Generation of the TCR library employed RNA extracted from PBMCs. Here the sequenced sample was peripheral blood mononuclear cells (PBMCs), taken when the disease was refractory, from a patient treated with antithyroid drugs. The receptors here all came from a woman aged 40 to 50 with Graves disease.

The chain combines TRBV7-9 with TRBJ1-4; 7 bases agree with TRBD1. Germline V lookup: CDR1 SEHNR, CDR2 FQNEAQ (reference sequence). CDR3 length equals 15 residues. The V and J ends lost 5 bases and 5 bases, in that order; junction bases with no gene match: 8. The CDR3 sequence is CASSTPTGRNEKLFF. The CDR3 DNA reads TGTGCCAGCAGCACTCCGACAGGGCGAAATGAAAAACTGTTTTTT.

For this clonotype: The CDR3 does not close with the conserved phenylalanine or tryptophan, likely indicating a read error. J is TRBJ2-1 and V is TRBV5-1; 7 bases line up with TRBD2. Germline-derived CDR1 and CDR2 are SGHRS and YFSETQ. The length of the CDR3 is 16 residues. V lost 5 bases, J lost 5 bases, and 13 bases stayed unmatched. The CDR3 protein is CASRIPYGRNHNEQFL. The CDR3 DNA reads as TGCGCCAGCAGAATCCCATACGGGAGGAACCACAATGAGCAGTTCCTC.

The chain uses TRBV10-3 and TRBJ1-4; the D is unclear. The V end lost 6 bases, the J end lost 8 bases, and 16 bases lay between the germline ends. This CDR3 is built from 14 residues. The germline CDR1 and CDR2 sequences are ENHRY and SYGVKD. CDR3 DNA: TGTGCCATCAGGGAAGACATGTCGGGGGAAAAACTGTTTTTT. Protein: CAIREDMSGEKLFF.

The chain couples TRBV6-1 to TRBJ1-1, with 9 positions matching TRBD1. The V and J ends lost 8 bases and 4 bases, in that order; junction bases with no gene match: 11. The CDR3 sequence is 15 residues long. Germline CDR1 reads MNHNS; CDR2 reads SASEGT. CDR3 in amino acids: CASSPQGAPGTEAFF. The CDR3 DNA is TGTGCCAGCTCACCACAGGGGGCGCCGGGCACTGAAGCTTTCTTT.

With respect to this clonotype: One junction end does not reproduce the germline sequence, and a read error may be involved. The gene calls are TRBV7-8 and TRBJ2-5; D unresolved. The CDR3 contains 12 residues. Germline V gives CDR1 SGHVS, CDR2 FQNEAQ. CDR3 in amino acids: CANSLTGETQYF. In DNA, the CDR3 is TGTGCCAACAGCTTAACTGGAGAGACCCAGTACTTC.

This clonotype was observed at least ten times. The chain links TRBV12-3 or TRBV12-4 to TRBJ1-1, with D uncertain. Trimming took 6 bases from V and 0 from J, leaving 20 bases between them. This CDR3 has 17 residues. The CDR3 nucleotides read TGTGCCAGCAGACGAGCTGCTGACGGCTTCATGAACACTGAAGCTTTCTTT. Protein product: CASRRAADGFMNTEAFF.

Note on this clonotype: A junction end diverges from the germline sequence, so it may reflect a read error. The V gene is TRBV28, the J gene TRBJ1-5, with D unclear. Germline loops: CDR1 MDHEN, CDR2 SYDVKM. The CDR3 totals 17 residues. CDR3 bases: TGCGCCAGCAGCCAAGATCCTGGGCAGGACCCCAATCAGCCCCAGCATTTT. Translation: CASSQDPGQDPNQPQHF. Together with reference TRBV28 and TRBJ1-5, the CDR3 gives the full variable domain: DVKVTQSSRYLVKRTGEKVFLECVQDMDHENMFWYRQDPGLGLRLIYFSYDVKMKEKGDIPEGYSVSREKKERFSLILESASTNQTSMYLCASSQDPGQDPNQPQHFGDGTRLSIL.

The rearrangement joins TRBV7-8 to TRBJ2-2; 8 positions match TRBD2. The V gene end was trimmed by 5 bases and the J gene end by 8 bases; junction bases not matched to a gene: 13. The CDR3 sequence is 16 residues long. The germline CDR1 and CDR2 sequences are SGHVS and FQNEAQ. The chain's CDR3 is CASSTPYGRAKGELFF. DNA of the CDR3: TGTGCCAGCAGCACCCCTTACGGGAGGGCCAAGGGGGAGCTGTTTTTT.

In nucleotides, the CDR3 is TGCAGTGCTTTGGGGGAACATCAGCCCCAGCATTTT. Protein product: CSALGEHQPQHF. The rearrangement joins TRBV20-1 to TRBJ1-5, with a tentative D call TRBD1 (5 bases). Germline lookup yields CDR1 DFQATT and CDR2 SNEGSKA (reference sequence). The V gene lost 5 bases and the J gene lost 5 bases, with 10 bases spanning the gap. CDR3 length: 12 residues.

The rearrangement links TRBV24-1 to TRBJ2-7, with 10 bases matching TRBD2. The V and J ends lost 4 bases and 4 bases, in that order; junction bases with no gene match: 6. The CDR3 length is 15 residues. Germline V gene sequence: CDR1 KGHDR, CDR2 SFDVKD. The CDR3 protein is CATSDRAGGGYEQYF. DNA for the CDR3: TGTGCCACCAGTGACAGAGCGGGAGGGGGGTACGAGCAGTACTTC.

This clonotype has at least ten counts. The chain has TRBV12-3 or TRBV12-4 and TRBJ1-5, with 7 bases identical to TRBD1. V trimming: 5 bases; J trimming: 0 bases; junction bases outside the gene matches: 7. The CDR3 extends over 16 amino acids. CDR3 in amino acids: CASSPVGQHSNQPQHF. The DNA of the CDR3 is TGTGCCAGCAGTCCCGTGGGACAGCATAGCAATCAGCCCCAGCATTTT.

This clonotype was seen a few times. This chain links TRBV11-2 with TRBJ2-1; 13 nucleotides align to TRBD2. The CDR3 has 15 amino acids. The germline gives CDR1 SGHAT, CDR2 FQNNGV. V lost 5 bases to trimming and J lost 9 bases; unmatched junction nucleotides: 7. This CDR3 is CASSPLAGGPAEQFF. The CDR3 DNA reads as TGTGCCAGCAGCCCACTAGCGGGAGGGCCAGCTGAGCAGTTCTTC. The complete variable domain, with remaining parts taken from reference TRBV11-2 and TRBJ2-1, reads EAGVAQSPRYKIIEKRQSVAFWCNPISGHATLYWYQQILGQGPKLLIQFQNNGVVDDSQLPKDRFSAERLKGVDSTLKIQPAKLEDSAVYLCASSPLAGGPAEQFFGPGTRLTVL.

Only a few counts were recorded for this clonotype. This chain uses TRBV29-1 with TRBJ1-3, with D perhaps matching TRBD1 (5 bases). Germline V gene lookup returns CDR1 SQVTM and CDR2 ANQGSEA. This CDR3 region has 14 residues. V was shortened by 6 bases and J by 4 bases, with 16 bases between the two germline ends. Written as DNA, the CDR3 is TGCAGCGTCGACCGGGACTTCTCAGGAAACACCATATATTTT. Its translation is CSVDRDFSGNTIYF.

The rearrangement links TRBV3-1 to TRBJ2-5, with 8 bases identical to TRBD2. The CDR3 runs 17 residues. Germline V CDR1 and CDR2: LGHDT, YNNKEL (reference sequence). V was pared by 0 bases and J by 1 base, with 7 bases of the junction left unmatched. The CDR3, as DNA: TGTGCCAGCAGCCAAGAAATGTCGCTAGCGGGCCAAGAGACCCAGTACTTC. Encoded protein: CASSQEMSLAGQETQYF.

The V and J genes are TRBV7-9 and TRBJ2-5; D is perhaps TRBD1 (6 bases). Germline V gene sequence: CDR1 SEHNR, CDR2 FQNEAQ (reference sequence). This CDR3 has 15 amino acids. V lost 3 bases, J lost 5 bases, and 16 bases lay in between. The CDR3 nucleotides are TGTGCCAGCAGCTTCGAAACCAGGGGTTACGAGACCCAGTACTTC. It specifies CASSFETRGYETQYF.

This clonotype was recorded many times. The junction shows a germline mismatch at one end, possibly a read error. The CDR3 protein is CASSMGQLNTEAFF. Here the CDR3 DNA reads TGTGCCAGCAGTATGGGACAGTTGAACACTGAAGCTTTCTTT. The chain uses TRBV5-1 and TRBJ1-1; 7 bases line up with TRBD1. Looked up from germline, CDR1 is SGHRS and CDR2 is YFSETQ. The CDR3 length is 14 residues.

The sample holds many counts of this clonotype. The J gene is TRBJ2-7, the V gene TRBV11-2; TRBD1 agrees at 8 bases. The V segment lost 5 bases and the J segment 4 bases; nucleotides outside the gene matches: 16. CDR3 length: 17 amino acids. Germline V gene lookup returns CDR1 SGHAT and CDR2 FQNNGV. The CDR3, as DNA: TGTGCCAGCAGCGCTAGGGGTCCAGGGGGCAAGGAGTACGAGCAGTACTTC. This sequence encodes CASSARGPGGKEYEQYF.

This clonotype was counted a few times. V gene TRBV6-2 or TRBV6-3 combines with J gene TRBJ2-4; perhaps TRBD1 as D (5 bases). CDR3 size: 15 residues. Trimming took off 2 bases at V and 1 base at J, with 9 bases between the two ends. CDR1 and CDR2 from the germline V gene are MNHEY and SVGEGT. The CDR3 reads CASSYDREAKNIQYF. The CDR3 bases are TGTGCCAGCAGTTACGACAGAGAGGCCAAAAACATTCAGTACTTC.